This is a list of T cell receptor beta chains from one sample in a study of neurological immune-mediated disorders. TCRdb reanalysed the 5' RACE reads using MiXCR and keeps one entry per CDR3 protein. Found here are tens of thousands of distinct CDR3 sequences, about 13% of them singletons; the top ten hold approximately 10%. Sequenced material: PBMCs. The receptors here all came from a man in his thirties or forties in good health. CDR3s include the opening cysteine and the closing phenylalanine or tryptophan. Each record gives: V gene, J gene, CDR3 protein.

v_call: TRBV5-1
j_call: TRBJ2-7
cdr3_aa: CASSPGGPSYEQYF

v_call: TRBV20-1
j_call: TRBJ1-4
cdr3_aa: CSAPTPGWEKLFF

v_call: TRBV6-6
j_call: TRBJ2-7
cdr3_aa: CATSVGEVNEQYF

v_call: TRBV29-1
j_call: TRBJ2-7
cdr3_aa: CSCSTSGSVYEQYF

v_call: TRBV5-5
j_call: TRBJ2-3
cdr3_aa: CASSRIGADTQYF

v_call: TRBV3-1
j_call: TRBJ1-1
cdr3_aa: CASSHGTTQAFF

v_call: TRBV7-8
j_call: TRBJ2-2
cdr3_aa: CARRGNTGELFF

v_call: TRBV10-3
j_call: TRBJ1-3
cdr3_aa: CAISDRVGAPTTSSGNTIYF

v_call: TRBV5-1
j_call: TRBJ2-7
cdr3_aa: CASRPRLSQYEQYF

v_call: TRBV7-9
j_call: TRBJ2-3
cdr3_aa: CASTPGTGGSDTQYF

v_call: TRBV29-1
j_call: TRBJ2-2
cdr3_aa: CSVGGYGELFF

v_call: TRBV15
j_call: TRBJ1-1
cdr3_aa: CATSRDANSAFF

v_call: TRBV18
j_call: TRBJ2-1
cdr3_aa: CASSQTVTYNEQFF

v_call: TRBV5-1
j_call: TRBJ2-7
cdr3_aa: CASSKGGTDSYEQYF

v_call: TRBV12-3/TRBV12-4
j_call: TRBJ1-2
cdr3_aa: CASKMADYGYTF

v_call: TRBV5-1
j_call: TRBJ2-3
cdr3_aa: CASSPGQGADTQYF

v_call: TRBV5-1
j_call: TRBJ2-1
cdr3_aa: CASSPGQGAYNEQFF

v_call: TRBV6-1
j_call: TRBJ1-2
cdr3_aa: CASAISSYGYTF

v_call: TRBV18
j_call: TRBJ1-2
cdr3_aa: CASSPDSSYGYTF

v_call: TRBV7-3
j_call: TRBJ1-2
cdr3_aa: CASSLSQGYGYTF

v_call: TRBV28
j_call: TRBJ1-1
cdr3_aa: CASSLARWTEAFF

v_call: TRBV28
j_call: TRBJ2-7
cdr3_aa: CASSSDSLYEQYF

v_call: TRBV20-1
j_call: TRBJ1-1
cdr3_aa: CSALTSLGQLNTEAFF

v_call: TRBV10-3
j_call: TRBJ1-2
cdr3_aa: CAITPGTSDGYTF

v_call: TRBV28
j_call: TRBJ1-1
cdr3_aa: CASSFVEQGNTEAFF

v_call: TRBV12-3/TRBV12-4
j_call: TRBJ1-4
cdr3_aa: CASSLETAATNEKLFF

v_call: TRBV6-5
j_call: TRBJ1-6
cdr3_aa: CASSRAAVRDSPLHF

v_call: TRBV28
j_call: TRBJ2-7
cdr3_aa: CASSPPQGAAEQYF

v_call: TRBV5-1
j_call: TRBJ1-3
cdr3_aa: CASSLAAGTGGNTIYF

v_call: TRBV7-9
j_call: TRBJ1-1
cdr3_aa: CASSLDLGVLSYSAFF

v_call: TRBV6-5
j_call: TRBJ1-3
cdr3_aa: CASSSTQVSGNTIYF

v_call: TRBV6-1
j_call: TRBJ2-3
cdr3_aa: CASSRDSIQKYF

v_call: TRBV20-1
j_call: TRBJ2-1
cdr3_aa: CSARVWVHEQFF

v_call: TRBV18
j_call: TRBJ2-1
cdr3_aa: CASSQQGNEQFF

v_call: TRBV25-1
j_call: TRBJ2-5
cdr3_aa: CASSELGSGINQETQYF

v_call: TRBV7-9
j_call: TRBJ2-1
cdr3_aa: CASSLRGNNNEQFF

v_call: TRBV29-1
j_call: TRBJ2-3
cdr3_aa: CSVEGGPRGDTQYF

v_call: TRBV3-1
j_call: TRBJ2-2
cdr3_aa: CASREQDANTGELFF

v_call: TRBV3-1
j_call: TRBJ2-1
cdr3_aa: CASSPLEGTEQFF

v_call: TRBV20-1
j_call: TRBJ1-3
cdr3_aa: CSARFGGAGNTIYF

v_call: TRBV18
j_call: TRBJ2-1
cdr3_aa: CASSPPGRGNSYNEQFF

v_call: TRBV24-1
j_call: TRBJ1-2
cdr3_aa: CATSDRTRGYTF